This TCR beta chain was found in a study of control samples from healthy donors and cancer patients. V lost 3 bases to trimming and J lost 3 bases, with 5 bases between them. Per germline, CDR1 MNHNS and CDR2 SASEGT. This CDR3 spans 12 amino acids. Produced via immunoSEQ multiplex PCR; TCRdb's table is partial and in-frame only. The repertoire consists of about 48,000 clones, with roughly 92% occurring once and the leading ten covering about 25%. This clonotype originated in a woman in her fifties or sixties with head and neck cancer. The chain recombines TRBV6-1 with TRBJ2-5; D gene unclear. The specimen sequenced was PBMCs. The CDR3 region has the DNA TGTGCCAGCAGTGAGTCCAAAGAGACCCAGTACTTC. Translation gives CASSESKETQYF.